The source of this TCR beta chain is a study of cytomegalovirus exposure and HLA in healthy donors. This CDR3 is 13 amino acids long. V was clipped by 6 bases and J by 1 base, with 9 bases between them. CDR1 ENHRY and CDR2 SYGVKD come from the germline V gene. Here immunoSEQ multiplex PCR was the method, and the copy in TCRdb shows in-frame clones only, minus some. The data contain about 260,000 clones, less than 95% of them seen just once; the ten biggest clones take up around 3.1%. Source material: PBMCs. V gene TRBV10-3 combines with J gene TRBJ1-1; D gene unclear. The origin of this receptor is a woman aged 25 to 45 in good health and CMV-seronegative. The CDR3 coding sequence is TGTGCCATCAGCCTCCGGGCGAACACTGAAGCTTTCTTT. Its protein is CAISLRANTEAFF.